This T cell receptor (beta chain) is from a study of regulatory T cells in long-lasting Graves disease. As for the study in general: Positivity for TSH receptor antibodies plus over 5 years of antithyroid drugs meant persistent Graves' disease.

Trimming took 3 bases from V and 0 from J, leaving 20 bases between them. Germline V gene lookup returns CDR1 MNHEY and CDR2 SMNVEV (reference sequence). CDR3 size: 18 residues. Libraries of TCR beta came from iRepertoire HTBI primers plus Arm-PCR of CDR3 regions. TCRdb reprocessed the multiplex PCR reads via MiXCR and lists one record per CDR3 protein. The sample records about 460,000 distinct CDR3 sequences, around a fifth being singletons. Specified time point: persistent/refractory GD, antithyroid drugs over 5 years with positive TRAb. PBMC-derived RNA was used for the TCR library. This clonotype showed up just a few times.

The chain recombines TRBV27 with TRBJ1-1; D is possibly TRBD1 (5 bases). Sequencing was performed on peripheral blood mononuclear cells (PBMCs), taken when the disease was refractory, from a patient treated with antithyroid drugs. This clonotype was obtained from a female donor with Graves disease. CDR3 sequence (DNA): TGTGCCAGCAGTTTTACGGGGCAGCCGAGGCTGTTGAACACTGAAGCTTTCTTT. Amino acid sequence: CASSFTGQPRLLNTEAFF.